Each of the 19 T cell receptor beta chains below was sequenced from the same sample in a study of low-dose radiotherapy and immunotherapy resistance in tumors. Both TCRalpha and TCRbeta chains were reverse transcribed with V-gene-specific primers. The authors amplified TCRs for approximately 18 PCR cycles with a constant-region primer and a V-primer adapter. MiXCR was run by TCRdb on the reads, yielding one entry per CDR3 protein. Altogether tens of thousands of distinct CDR3 sequences are present, roughly 20% being singletons, with the ten largest covering 10% to 15%. The time point here: after trial treatment. Treatment specified: LDRT plus nivolumab, ipilimumab, low-dose cyclophosphamide and aspirin (RACIN trial). Source: PBMCs, taken after low-dose radiotherapy plus immunotherapy. Receptor source: a female donor with ovarian cancer.

This clonotype was recorded once. This likely traces to a read error, being one base from a far larger clone. The chain couples TRBV27 to TRBJ2-1; 7 nucleotides align to TRBD2. V shed 5 bases and J 1 base; nucleotides not matched to a gene: 14. The CDR3 covers 18 residues. Germline loops: CDR1 MNHEY, CDR2 SMNVEV (reference sequence). Here the CDR3 DNA reads TGTGCCAGCAGTGAGCCTAACCGGCGGGAGTCGTCCTACAATGAGCAGTTCTTC. Its translation: CASSEPNRRESSYNEQFF.

The chain couples TRBV9 to TRBJ2-7; D possibly corresponds to TRBD2 (6 bases). V was cut by 3 bases and J by 5 bases, with 15 bases left in between. The CDR3 is 14 amino acids. The germline CDR1 and CDR2 sequences are SGDLS and YYNGEE. The CDR3, as DNA: TGTGCCAGCAGCGCGAGACTAGGTAGCGACGAGCAGTACTTC. Translating it yields CASSARLGSDEQYF.

This clonotype has a count of ten or more. This rearrangement joins TRBV19 to TRBJ2-7; either TRBD1 or TRBD2 may fit D (5 bases each). The V and J ends lost 9 bases and 6 bases respectively, with 18 bases between them. Per the germline V gene, CDR1 is LNHDA and CDR2 is SQIVND (reference sequence). The CDR3 runs 13 residues. Written as DNA, the CDR3 is TGTGCCAGCACCGGGACGCGAGCTTCCGAGCAGTACTTC. Translation: CASTGTRASEQYF. The full variable domain, in which reference TRBV19 and TRBJ2-7 provide the parts outside the CDR3, is DGGITQSPKYLFRKEGQNVTLSCEQNLNHDAMYWYRQDPGQGLRLIYYSQIVNDFQKGDIAEGYSVSREKKESFPLTVTSAQKNPTAFYLCASTGTRASEQYFGPGTRLTVT.

This clonotype appeared many times. The chain joins TRBV30 to TRBJ2-7; 8 bases fit TRBD2. The CDR3 runs to 14 residues. Looked up from germline, CDR1 is GTSNPN and CDR2 is SVGIG (reference sequence). Trimming at V came to 3 bases and at J to 3 bases, leaving 7 bases not matched to a gene. CDR3 DNA sequence: TGTGCCTGGAGCCCGGGGGGACTAGACTACGAGCAGTACTTC. It is translated as CAWSPGGLDYEQYF.

Ten or more counts support this clonotype. The genes are TRBV28 and TRBJ2-1, with a possible D match to TRBD1 (6 bases). V lost 6 bases, J lost 4 bases, and 19 bases lay in between. CDR1 is MDHEN and CDR2 is SYDVKM in the germline V gene. This CDR3 contains 16 residues. CDR3 amino acids: CASSSPAERGYNEQFF. The CDR3 DNA follows: TGTGCCAGCAGCTCCCCCGCAGAAAGGGGGTACAATGAGCAGTTCTTC.

This clonotype was recorded many times. V is TRBV29-1 and J is TRBJ2-1; 12 bases line up with TRBD2. Germline V gives CDR1 SQVTM, CDR2 ANQGSEA. The CDR3 extends over 14 amino acids. The V gene end was trimmed by 6 bases and the J gene end by 7 bases; junction bases not matched to a gene: 7. CDR3 protein: CSVLGTSGLNEQFF. In DNA form, the CDR3 reads TGCAGCGTCCTTGGGACTAGCGGGCTAAATGAGCAGTTCTTC.

The chain uses TRBV18 and TRBJ2-3; 10 bases agree with TRBD2. Germline V gene lookup returns CDR1 KGHSH and CDR2 LQKENI. The CDR3 is made up of 14 amino acids. The J segment lost 3 bases and the V segment lost 3 bases, leaving 0 bases of the junction unmatched. The CDR3 here is CASSPGLATDTQYF. CDR3 nucleotide sequence: TGTGCCAGCTCACCGGGACTAGCGACAGATACGCAGTATTTT.

This clonotype was observed many times. The gene calls are TRBV7-2 and TRBJ2-3; D not certain. CDR1 is SGHTA, CDR2 FQGNSA, per germline. V lost 5 bases, J lost 2 bases, and 14 bases lay in between. This CDR3 comprises 15 residues. CDR3 in amino acids: CASSLNWATTDTQYF. In nucleotides, the CDR3 is TGTGCCAGCAGCCTGAACTGGGCTACCACAGATACGCAGTATTTT.

This clonotype was seen ten or more times. The V gene is TRBV10-3, the J gene TRBJ2-1, with D unresolved. The germline V gene encodes CDR1 ENHRY and CDR2 SYGVKD. V lost 6 bases and J 8 bases, leaving 8 bases between the germline ends. This CDR3 region has 11 residues. The CDR3, as DNA: TGTGCCATCAGCGGATCCTATGAGCAGTTCTTC. Translating it yields CAISGSYEQFF.

This clonotype has ten or more counts. V gene TRBV28 combines with J gene TRBJ2-7, with 9 bases identical to TRBD2. CDR1 MDHEN and CDR2 SYDVKM come from the germline V gene. This CDR3 has 16 residues. V lost 6 bases to trimming and J lost 3 bases; unmatched junction nucleotides: 12. The CDR3 bases are TGTGCCAGCAGGAAGCGGGAGGCTTTGGTCGGCTACGAGCAGTACTTC. Translating gives CASRKREALVGYEQYF.

The sample holds many counts of this clonotype. The DNA of the CDR3 is TGTGCCAGCAGCATCCTGTCCCTAGCGGGAGAGCAGTTCTTC. It translates to CASSILSLAGEQFF. The V gene is TRBV11-3, the J gene TRBJ2-1; 9 bases fit TRBD2. Per the germline V gene, CDR1 is SGHNT and CDR2 is YENEEA. This CDR3 contains 14 residues. Losses at the gene ends were 5 bases for V and 10 bases for J; bases not matched to a gene: 9.

V gene TRBV9 combines with J gene TRBJ2-7; 10 positions match TRBD1. The CDR3 consists of 16 residues. V shed 4 bases and J 2 bases; nucleotides not matched to a gene: 9. Germline lookup yields CDR1 SGDLS and CDR2 YYNGEE. In DNA form, the CDR3 reads TGTGCCAGCAGCCCGGGGACAGGGGTGATAACCTACGAGCAGTACTTC. It translates to CASSPGTGVITYEQYF.

This clonotype was found a few times. The chain links TRBV20-1 to TRBJ2-7; TRBD1 aligns across 8 bases. The CDR3 runs 15 residues. CDR1 and CDR2 (germline): DFQATT, SNEGSKA (reference sequence). The J segment lost 4 bases and the V segment lost 6 bases, leaving 14 bases of the junction unmatched. CDR3 region: CSAPIWQGASYEQYF. The DNA of the CDR3 is TGCAGTGCCCCTATATGGCAGGGGGCGTCTTACGAGCAGTACTTC.

In its sample, this clonotype was seen many times. Written as DNA, the CDR3 is TGTGCCAGCAGCGTAGTGAGCGGGGCTAATGAGCAGTTCTTC. Encoded protein: CASSVVSGANEQFF. The rearrangement joins TRBV9 to TRBJ2-1; 7 bases map to TRBD2. The germline V gene has CDR1 SGDLS and CDR2 YYNGEE. The CDR3 extends over 14 amino acids. With 0 bases clipped from V and 7 bases from J, the junction kept 4 bases outside the gene matches. Drawing the rest from reference TRBV9 and TRBJ2-1, the complete variable domain is DSGVTQTPKHLITATGQRVTLRCSPRSGDLSVYWYQQSLDQGLQFLIQYYNGEERAKGNILERFSAQQFPDLHSELNLSSLELGDSALYFCASSVVSGANEQFFGPGTRLTVL.

In its sample, this clonotype was seen many times. The chain recombines TRBV30 with TRBJ1-6; 10 bases map to TRBD1. Per the germline V gene, CDR1 is GTSNPN and CDR2 is SVGIG (reference sequence). The CDR3 length is 15 residues. J lost 10 bases, V lost 3 bases, and 9 bases had no gene match. CDR3 amino acids: CAWRVRQGANSPLHF. The CDR3 DNA reads as TGTGCCTGGAGAGTCAGACAGGGGGCAAACTCACCCCTCCACTTT.

This clonotype has ten or more counts. This chain links TRBV9 with TRBJ2-1; tentatively, D is TRBD2 (6 bases). The CDR3 spans 16 residues. Trimming took off 4 bases at V and 0 bases at J, with 14 bases between the two ends. CDR1 is SGDLS, CDR2 YYNGEE, per germline. CDR3 nucleotide sequence: TGTGCCAGCAGCTCTCGGAGGGCACTCTCCTACAATGAGCAGTTCTTC. It codes for CASSSRRALSYNEQFF. The full variable domain, with the rest looked up from reference TRBV9 and TRBJ2-1, is DSGVTQTPKHLITATGQRVTLRCSPRSGDLSVYWYQQSLDQGLQFLIQYYNGEERAKGNILERFSAQQFPDLHSELNLSSLELGDSALYFCASSSRRALSYNEQFFGPGTRLTVL.

J is TRBJ2-5 and V is TRBV24-1, with no clear D. V was cut by 5 bases and J by 4 bases, with 10 bases left in between. This CDR3 region has 13 residues. CDR1 and CDR2 from the germline V gene are KGHDR and SFDVKD. Written as DNA, the CDR3 is TGTGCCACCAGTGTGTCCCTCCGAGAGACCCAGTACTTC. This sequence encodes CATSVSLRETQYF.

This clonotype was picked up many times. This chain's CDR3 is CASSFFFSGTSRSYEQYF. The CDR3 DNA reads TGTGCCAGCAGCTTCTTCTTTAGCGGGACCTCTCGTTCCTACGAGCAGTACTTC. V is TRBV7-8 and J is TRBJ2-7; 8 bases match TRBD2. The CDR3 spans 18 residues. Germline V gene lookup returns CDR1 SGHVS and CDR2 FQNEAQ. Trimming cost V 3 bases and J 1 base; bases outside gene matches: 14.

The chain uses TRBV13 and TRBJ1-3, with no clear D. CDR3 length equals 14 residues. Trimming shortened V by 1 base and J by 4 bases, and 8 bases separated the two germline ends. Germline V gene sequence: CDR1 PRHDT, CDR2 FYEKMQ (reference sequence). CDR3 nucleotide sequence: TGTGCCAGCAGCTTAGTCCAAGGCGGAAACACCATATATTTT. It specifies CASSLVQGGNTIYF.